The 16 T cell receptor beta chains below come from one sample, sequenced in a study of beta chain features in type 1 diabetes. TCRB transcripts that were expressed got sequenced, as all of the isolated RNA had been reverse transcribed. Libraries were prepared by immunoSEQ multiplex PCR; TCRdb keeps only in-frame clonotypes and omits some of them. The profile covers roughly 450,000 clones, with approximately 14% appearing a single time and around 0.035% taken by the ten largest. The sequenced material came from naive CD4+ T cells from blood. The receptors come from a man younger than 45 in good health.

The genes are TRBV25-1 and TRBJ2-6; D is unresolved. In germline, CDR1 is MGHDK, CDR2 SYGVNS. This CDR3 has 16 amino acids. V was shortened by 0 bases and J by 0 bases, with 6 bases between the two germline ends. The CDR3: CASSEYPNSGANVLTF. The CDR3 DNA reads as TGTGCCAGCAGTGAATATCCCAACTCTGGGGCCAACGTCCTGACTTTC.

This clone was seen more than once but under ten times. The chain has TRBV7-3 and TRBJ2-2, with D hard to call. V dropped 2 bases and J dropped 5 bases, with 6 bases sitting between them. The CDR3 loop spans 13 amino acids. Looked up from germline, CDR1 is SGHTA and CDR2 is FQGTGA. CDR3 in DNA: TGTGCCAGCAGCTTATCTAGGACCGGGGAGCTGTTTTTT. Translated, it gives CASSLSRTGELFF.

The J gene is TRBJ2-7, the V gene TRBV5-1; D unclear. From germline, CDR1 is SGHRS and CDR2 YFSETQ. This CDR3 has 15 residues. Deletions cut 0 bases from V and 1 base from J, with 11 bases between. The CDR3 sequence: CASSLGGGQSYEQYF. As DNA, the CDR3 is TGCGCCAGCAGCTTGGGAGGTGGGCAGTCCTACGAGCAGTACTTC.

J is TRBJ2-3 and V is TRBV30; D possibly corresponds to TRBD1 (5 bases). Germline lookup yields CDR1 GTSNPN and CDR2 SVGIG (reference sequence). V shed 1 base and J shed 2 bases, with 10 bases lying between them. CDR3 length: 14 amino acids. Written as DNA, the CDR3 is TGTGCCTGGAGTGGTGCAGGGTTCACAGATACGCAGTATTTT. Protein sequence: CAWSGAGFTDTQYF.

The chain has TRBV10-3 and TRBJ2-7; D might be TRBD1 (6 bases). The CDR3 runs to 15 residues. V was shortened by 4 bases and J by 0 bases, with 13 bases between the two germline ends. The germline CDR1 and CDR2 sequences are ENHRY and SYGVKD. The CDR3 DNA reads TGTGCCATCAGTGGCCCGGACAGAATCTCCTACGAGCAGTACTTC. Translation: CAISGPDRISYEQYF.

The genes are TRBV15 and TRBJ2-3, with 10 nucleotides matching TRBD2. The CDR3 spans 16 residues. With V trimmed by 2 bases and J by 1 base, 3 bases remained unmatched. CDR1 and CDR2 (germline): LNHNV, YYDKDF (reference sequence). CDR3 sequence: CATSRLTSGGTDTQYF. In nucleotides, the CDR3 is TGTGCCACCAGCAGACTTACTAGCGGGGGCACAGATACGCAGTATTTT.

This clone has only a few counts. The rearrangement uses TRBV7-9 and TRBJ1-1; 7 bases are a match to TRBD1. This CDR3 is 16 amino acids long. CDR1 is SEHNR and CDR2 is FQNEAQ in the germline V gene (reference sequence). V shed 1 base and J 0 bases; nucleotides not matched to a gene: 5. The DNA for the CDR3 is TGTGCCAGCAGCTTAGAAGTAGGGGGCATGAACACTGAAGCTTTCTTT. This gives the protein CASSLEVGGMNTEAFF.

The chain recombines TRBV4-1 with TRBJ2-3; 7 positions match TRBD2. V shed 1 base and J 2 bases; nucleotides not matched to a gene: 18. This CDR3 is 20 amino acids long. Germline V gene data show CDR1 as MGHRA and CDR2 as YSYEKL. In nucleotides, the CDR3 is TGCGCCAGCAGCCAAGCTGGGTTTAAGCCTAGCGGCTTGTTCACAGATACGCAGTATTTT. Residues: CASSQAGFKPSGLFTDTQYF.

The rearrangement links TRBV7-2 to TRBJ2-6, with D unresolved. V was cut by 6 bases and J by 0 bases, with 6 bases left in between. Germline CDR1 is SGHTA and CDR2 is FQGNSA. CDR3 length equals 14 residues. CDR3: CASRRNSGANVLTF. The DNA for the CDR3 is TGTGCCAGCAGGCGTAACTCTGGGGCCAACGTCCTGACTTTC.

This chain uses TRBV5-4 with TRBJ2-7; tentative D call: TRBD2 (5 bases). The V end lost 5 bases, the J end lost 5 bases, and 11 bases lay between the germline ends. The CDR3 runs 12 residues. Germline values: CDR1 SGHNT, CDR2 YYREEE (reference sequence). Written as DNA, the CDR3 is TGTGCCAGCAGTTACGGGGTCCACGAGCAGTACTTC. It yields the protein CASSYGVHEQYF.

This clone was observed a few times. This chain joins TRBV18 and TRBJ2-7, with 7 nucleotides matching TRBD1. Trimming took 4 bases from V and 1 from J; bases not matched to a gene: 7. The CDR3 loop spans 15 amino acids. The germline gives CDR1 KGHSH, CDR2 LQKENI. The CDR3 loop reads CASSLGPGGSYEQYV. The DNA for the CDR3 is TGTGCCAGCTCACTCGGGCCAGGGGGATCCTACGAGCAGTACGTC.

This chain joins TRBV30 and TRBJ1-2; D is unresolved. The germline V and J ends were trimmed by 0 bases and 9 bases, with 8 bases remaining between them. The germline V gene has CDR1 GTSNPN and CDR2 SVGIG (reference sequence). The CDR3 contains 11 residues. Here the CDR3 DNA reads TGTGCCTGGAGTGTACTAGATAGCTACACCTTC. It specifies CAWSVLDSYTF.

This clone showed up just a few times. This sample includes further DNA sequences coding for the same CDR3. The V gene is TRBV25-1, the J gene TRBJ1-5, with D maybe TRBD1 (5 bases). The CDR3 has 13 amino acids. V was shortened by 4 bases and J by 4 bases, with 8 bases between the two germline ends. Germline V gene sequence: CDR1 MGHDK, CDR2 SYGVNS. CDR3 sequence reads: CASSAQGNQPQHF. The CDR3 DNA follows: TGTGCCAGCAGTGCCCAGGGTAATCAGCCCCAGCATTTT.

The sample holds a few counts of this clone. This chain links TRBV2 with TRBJ2-4; D gene ambiguous. V dropped 1 base and J dropped 4 bases, with 14 bases sitting between them. This CDR3 contains 16 residues. Germline V gene lookup returns CDR1 SNHLY and CDR2 FYNNEI. CDR3 sequence: CASSEVNNVAKNIQYF. CDR3 nucleotides: TGTGCCAGCAGTGAAGTGAACAATGTAGCAAAAAACATTCAGTACTTC.

This clone was counted between two and nine times. This chain links TRBV7-9 with TRBJ1-2; D is uncertain. V was trimmed by 5 bases and J by 4 bases, leaving 11 bases between them. CDR1 and CDR2 from the germline V gene are SEHNR and FQNEAQ (reference sequence). The length of the CDR3 is 13 residues. The CDR3 loop reads CASSRTEAYGYTF. In DNA, the CDR3 is TGTGCCAGCAGCCGGACGGAGGCCTATGGCTACACCTTC.

V is TRBV9 and J is TRBJ2-5, with D perhaps TRBD2 (5 bases). Trimming took off 0 bases at V and 4 bases at J, with 16 bases between the two ends. Germline V CDR1 and CDR2: SGDLS, YYNGEE. The CDR3 spans 16 residues. The CDR3 protein is CASSVEGLIEGETQYF. The CDR3 DNA is TGTGCCAGCAGCGTAGAAGGACTCATTGAGGGAGAGACCCAGTACTTC.